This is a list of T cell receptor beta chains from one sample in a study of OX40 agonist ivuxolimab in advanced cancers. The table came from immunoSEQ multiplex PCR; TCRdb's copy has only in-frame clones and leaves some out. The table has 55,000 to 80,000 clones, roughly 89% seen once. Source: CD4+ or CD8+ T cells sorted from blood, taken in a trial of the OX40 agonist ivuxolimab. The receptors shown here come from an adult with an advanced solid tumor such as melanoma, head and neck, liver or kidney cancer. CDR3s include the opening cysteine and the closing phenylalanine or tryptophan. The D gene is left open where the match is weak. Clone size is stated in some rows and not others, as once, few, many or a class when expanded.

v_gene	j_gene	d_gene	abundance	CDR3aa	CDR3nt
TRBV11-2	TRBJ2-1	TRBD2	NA	CASSLRGGFREQFF	TGTGCCAGCAGCTTACGGGGGGGTTTTCGTGAGCAGTTCTTC
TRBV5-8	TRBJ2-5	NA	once	CASSLLVLVAETQYF	TGTGCCAGCAGCTTACTAGTCCTGGTGGCAGAGACCCAGTACTTC
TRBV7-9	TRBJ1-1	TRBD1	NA	CASSLGTGGAETEAFF	TGTGCCAGCAGTCTAGGGACAGGGGGGGCTGAGACTGAAGCTTTCTTT
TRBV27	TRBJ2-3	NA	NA	CASRLGGTDTQYF	TGTGCCAGCAGGTTGGGTGGCACAGATACGCAGTATTTT
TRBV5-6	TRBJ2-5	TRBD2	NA	CASTLRLAGSPYQETQYF	TGTGCCAGCACCTTGCGACTAGCGGGGTCTCCGTACCAAGAGACCCAGTACTTC
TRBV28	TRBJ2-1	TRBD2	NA	CASRRGTSGDGEQFF	TGTGCCAGCAGACGCGGGACTAGCGGGGACGGTGAGCAGTTCTTC
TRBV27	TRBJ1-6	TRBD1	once	CASSRTGASSPLHF	TGTGCCAGCAGTCGGACAGGGGCCTCTTCACCCCTCCACTTT
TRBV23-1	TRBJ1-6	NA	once	CASISLGTPLHF	TGCGCCAGCATCTCCCTTGGGACCCCCCTCCACTTT
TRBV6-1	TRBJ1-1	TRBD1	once	CASRAMDRGNTEAFF	TGTGCCAGCAGAGCTATGGACAGGGGGAACACTGAAGCTTTCTTT
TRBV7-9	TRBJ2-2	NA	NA	CAVQNTGELFF	TGTGCTGTACAGAACACCGGGGAGCTGTTTTTT
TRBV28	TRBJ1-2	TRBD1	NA	CAIPRDREGGANYGYTF	TGTGCCATACCCCGGGACAGGGAAGGAGGTGCTAACTATGGCTACACCTTC
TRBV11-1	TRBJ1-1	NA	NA	CASSFIGTAEAFF	TGTGCCAGCAGCTTTATCGGGACCGCTGAAGCTTTCTTT
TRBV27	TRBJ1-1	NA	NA	CASSPPWNTEAFF	TGTGCCAGCAGTCCCCCTTGGAACACTGAAGCTTTCTTT
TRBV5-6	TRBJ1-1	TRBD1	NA	CASSSGTGRANTEAFF	TGTGCCAGCAGCTCCGGGACAGGACGGGCGAACACTGAAGCTTTCTTT
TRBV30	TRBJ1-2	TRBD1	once	CAWSVGQGITYGYTF	TGTGCCTGGAGTGTGGGACAGGGGATAACCTATGGCTACACCTTC
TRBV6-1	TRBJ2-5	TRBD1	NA	CASSRDRGYETQYF	TGTGCCAGCAGCCGGGACAGGGGTTACGAGACCCAGTACTTC
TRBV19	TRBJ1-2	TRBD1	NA	CASGRQGRGYYGYTF	TGTGCCAGTGGGAGACAGGGGCGGGGGTACTATGGCTACACCTTC
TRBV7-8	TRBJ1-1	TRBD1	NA	CASSRTGDTEAFF	TGTGCCAGCAGCCGGACAGGGGACACTGAAGCTTTCTTT
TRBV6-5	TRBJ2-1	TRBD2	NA	CASSLAGVAYNEQFF	TGTGCCAGCAGTCTAGCGGGGGTGGCCTACAATGAGCAGTTCTTC
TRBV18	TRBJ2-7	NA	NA	CASSPTAGLSYEQYF	TGTGCCAGCTCCCCCACAGCAGGGCTCTCCTACGAGCAGTACTTC
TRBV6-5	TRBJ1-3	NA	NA	CASGRQADSGNTIYF	TGTGCCAGCGGGCGGCAGGCGGACTCTGGAAACACCATATATTTT
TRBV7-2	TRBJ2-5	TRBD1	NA	CASSLGTVQETQYF	TGTGCCAGCAGTCTAGGGACAGTTCAAGAGACCCAGTACTTC
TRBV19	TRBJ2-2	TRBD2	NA	CASSASVGGSTGELFF	TGTGCCAGTAGTGCAAGCGTGGGGGGGAGCACCGGGGAGCTGTTTTTT
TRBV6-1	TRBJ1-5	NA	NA	CASSTQRGGGQPQHF	TGTGCCAGCAGTACCCAACGAGGCGGTGGTCAGCCCCAGCATTTT
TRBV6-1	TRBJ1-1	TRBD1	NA	CASTVTQGATEAFF	TGTGCCAGCACCGTTACTCAGGGGGCCACTGAAGCTTTCTTT
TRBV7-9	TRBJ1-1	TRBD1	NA	CASSFPDRRSEAFF	TGTGCCAGCAGCTTTCCGGACAGGAGGTCTGAAGCTTTCTTT
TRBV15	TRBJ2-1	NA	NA	CATSRDTVSNEQFF	TGTGCCACCAGCAGAGATACGGTTTCTAATGAGCAGTTCTTC
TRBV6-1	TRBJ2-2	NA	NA	CASSRQVGSTGELFF	TGTGCCAGCAGCCGACAGGTTGGAAGTACCGGGGAGCTGTTTTTT
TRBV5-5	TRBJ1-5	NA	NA	CASSLGRYQPQHF	TGTGCCAGCAGCTTGGGGAGGTATCAGCCCCAGCATTTT
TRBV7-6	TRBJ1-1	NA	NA	CASSPQGGSTEAFF	TGTGCCAGCAGCCCACAGGGAGGGAGCACTGAAGCTTTCTTT
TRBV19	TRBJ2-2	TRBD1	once	CASSPRTGEEIGELFF	TGTGCCAGTAGTCCTCGGACAGGGGAGGAGATCGGGGAGCTGTTTTTT
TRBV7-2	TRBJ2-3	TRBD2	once	CASSLFGLAGGPDTQYF	TGTGCCAGCAGCTTATTTGGACTAGCGGGGGGCCCAGATACGCAGTATTTT
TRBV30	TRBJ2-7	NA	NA	CAWSPGVYEQYF	TGTGCCTGGAGTCCCGGGGTCTACGAGCAGTACTTC
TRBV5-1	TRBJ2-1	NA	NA	CASSNGMTYNEQFF	TGCGCCAGCAGCAACGGAATGACCTACAATGAGCAGTTCTTC
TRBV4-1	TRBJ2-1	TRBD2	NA	CASSQVLTGGRGEQFF	TGCGCCAGCAGCCAAGTCCTAACGGGGGGGCGTGGTGAGCAGTTCTTC
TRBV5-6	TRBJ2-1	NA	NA	CASLAGTNNEQFF	TGTGCCAGCCTGGCAGGGACGAACAATGAGCAGTTCTTC
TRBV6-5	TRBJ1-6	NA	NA	CASSYFLSEGSPLHF	TGTGCCAGCAGTTACTTCCTCTCAGAGGGTTCACCCCTCCACTTT
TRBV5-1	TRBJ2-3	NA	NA	CASSLRVGDTQYF	TGCGCCAGCAGCTTGAGGGTTGGGGATACGCAGTATTTT
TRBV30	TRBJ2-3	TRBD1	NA	CASTGVFADTQYF	TGTGCCTCAACAGGGGTTTTTGCCGATACGCAGTATTTT
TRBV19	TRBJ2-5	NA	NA	CASSRVGETQYF	TGTGCCAGTAGTAGGGTCGGCGAGACCCAGTACTTC
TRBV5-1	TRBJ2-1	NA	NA	CASSLDSAGVGNEQFF	TGCGCCAGCAGCTTGGACTCGGCAGGGGTTGGGAATGAGCAGTTCTTC
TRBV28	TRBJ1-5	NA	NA	CASSLWGEGPQHF	TGTGCCAGCAGTTTATGGGGGGAGGGGCCCCAGCATTTT
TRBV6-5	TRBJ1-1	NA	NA	CASSYSREGGEAFF	TGTGCCAGCAGTTACTCGAGGGAGGGGGGAGAAGCTTTCTTT
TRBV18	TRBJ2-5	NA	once	CASSSSGVQETQYF	TGTGCCAGCAGTTCTTCAGGGGTACAAGAGACCCAGTACTTC
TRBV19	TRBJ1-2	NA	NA	CASSTQQATGGYTF	TGTGCCAGTAGTACACAACAAGCCACCGGTGGCTACACCTTC
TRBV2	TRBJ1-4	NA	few	CASRELATNEKLFF	TGTGCCAGCAGGGAGCTTGCAACTAATGAAAAACTGTTTTTT
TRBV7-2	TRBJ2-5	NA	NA	CASSLAGTSQETQYF	TGTGCCAGCAGCTTAGCCGGGACTTCACAAGAGACCCAGTACTTC
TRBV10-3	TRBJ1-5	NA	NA	CAISEQGPSAQHF	TGTGCCATCAGTGAACAGGGCCCCTCGGCCCAGCATTTT
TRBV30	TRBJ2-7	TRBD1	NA	CAWSVQDRGQYEQYF	TGTGCCTGGAGTGTACAGGACAGGGGGCAGTACGAGCAGTACTTC
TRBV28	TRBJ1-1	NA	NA	CAIQKQGLIAFF	TGTGCCATACAAAAGCAGGGGCTCATAGCTTTCTTT
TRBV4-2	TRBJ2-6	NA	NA	CASSSPGSGANVLTF	TGTGCCAGCAGCTCCCCGGGCTCTGGGGCCAACGTCCTGACTTTC
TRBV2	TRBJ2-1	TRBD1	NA	CASSGQGSYNEQFF	TGTGCCAGCAGTGGACAGGGTTCCTACAATGAGCAGTTCTTC